This T cell receptor beta chain was documented in a study of graft-versus-host responses after intestinal transplantation. Study-wide context: Every transplant recipient was induced with anti-thymocyte globulin, then maintained on tacrolimus and steroids for approximately three years. Findings and limits, study-wide: Across patients carrying graft-donor T cell macrochimerism, allografts held high graft-versus-host to host-versus-graft clonal ratios.

After mixed lymphocyte reaction, dividing CD4+ and CD8+ responder T cells were sorted. The V gene's germline CDR1 is SGHKS and CDR2 YYEKEE (reference sequence). The V and J ends lost 5 bases and 6 bases respectively, with 10 bases between them. CDR3 length equals 12 residues. Only in-frame clones appear in the TCRdb table, and some are missing; sequencing was by immunoSEQ multiplex PCR. The table records 9,000 to 13,000 clones, approximately 32% of them present only once. The source was alloreactive CD4+ T cells from a mixed lymphocyte reaction culture, collected before transplantation. The sample's subset: CFSE-low proliferating T cells sorted from approximately 6-day pre-transplant mixed lymphocyte reaction (GvH or HvG direction). The TCR was taken from a human patient who was an organ donor for intestinal transplantation. The V and J genes are TRBV5-5 and TRBJ2-3; weak D call: TRBD2 (6 bases). DNA for the CDR3: TGTGCCAGCAGGGGGCGGGGTGATACGCAGTATTTT. This gives the protein CASRGRGDTQYF.